This T cell receptor beta chain was profiled in a study of cytomegalovirus exposure and HLA in healthy donors (dated by TCRdb to about 2017). About the investigation overall: An earlier analysis of roughly 500 of the donors reported 250 to 300 Gb of sequence data and 120 million or so unique TCR beta sequences from approximately 180 million T cells. To predict cytomegalovirus infection status, the study combined high-throughput TCR immunosequencing, statistical association of individual TCRs with disease status, and machine learning. Donor age, sex, ethnicity and CMV serostatus were collected together with the repertoire data. Several DR-DQ haplotypes were handled as single units for association and clustering because linkage in the cohort was strong. Of the approximately 370 genotyped donors, roughly 76% were placed in the genetic ancestry cluster associated with self-reported Caucasian donors. Every repertoire in the discovery cohort had been generated on one and the same sequencing platform. A later genetic analysis used genome-wide SNP genotypes for about 55% of the 666 donors, treating that subset as a discovery cohort. HLA typing covered class I and class II loci at four-digit resolution. Across under 500 genotyped donors of the cohort, an average of about 250,000 unique TCR beta nucleotide sequences per donor were sequenced, and roughly 17% of those sequences were non-productive. Along with the roughly 670-subject first cohort, a separate validation cohort of over a hundred different subjects was used. The study was designed to test whether signatures of past pathogen exposure could be identified by cataloging public T cell receptors. The number of donors typed differed by locus, with about 629-630 for A, B, C, DRB1 and DQB1, about 500 for DQA1, 600 to 610 for DPA1, and approximately 470 for DPB1. The study used immunosequencing to profile the T cell repertoires of 670 or so subjects and linked those repertoires to cytomegalovirus serostatus. In a later analysis, previously published TCR beta repertoires from fewer than 750 donors were re-analyzed and high-resolution HLA genotyping was added so that TCR occurrence patterns could be studied. In an earlier analysis of several hundred of the donors, high-throughput TCR beta sequencing was used to judge whether each TCR beta V gene segment behaved as functional or pseudogenic. Roughly 310 gigabases of sequencing data and approximately 85 million unique TCR sequences were included in an early release covering several hundred HLA-typed donors. The later analysis used no new phenotypic data to find candidate immune exposures, relying instead on TCR beta sequences and their occurrence across donors.

The CDR3 goes from the cysteine to the phenylalanine over 14 residues. Only the CDR3 DNA stays, 42 bases, in frame from base 1. From the germline V gene (reference sequence), CDR1 is WNHNN and CDR2 is SYGVQD. V loses 4 bases, J loses 11 bases, and the germline ends lie 15 bases apart. The library was obtained by the immunoSEQ multiplex PCR assay. The multiplex PCR relied on a mix of 60 forward primers for TCR Vbeta segments and 13 reverse primers for TCR Jbeta segments. Amplification of the CDR3 region of rearranged TCR beta genes was performed with a multiplex PCR assay on genomic DNA. The amplified TCR beta libraries were sequenced on the Illumina HiSeq System as 87-base-pair reads. Per the original workflow: In a later analysis, some 80 million unique TCR beta chains were counted across the approximately 640 repertoires, and some 10 million of these chains were shared by at least two donors. Raw reads were error-corrected and collapsed into unique sequences with a nearest-neighbor algorithm that merged closely related sequences to remove PCR and sequencing errors. To assign V, D and J gene segments, CDR3 sequences were aligned to IMGT reference sequences. For a sequence to be retained, a match of at least six nucleotides was required to both a V gene segment and a J gene segment. Rearrangements were classified as productive when the CDR3 lacked stop codons and remained in frame with V and J, and all other rearrangements were classified as non-productive. CDR3 was defined by IMGT convention, running from the second conserved V-encoded cysteine to the conserved J-encoded phenylalanine. In an earlier analysis of roughly 580 of the donors, sequences lacking an unambiguous match to a single V gene segment were excluded. In an earlier analysis of a few hundred of the donors, a V segment was called functional when productive rearrangements were above 56.7%, and segregating when the standard deviation between donors exceeded 5%. A statistical classification framework was built for diagnosing cytomegalovirus status from the catalog of TCR beta chain sequences. In a later analysis, V and J genes were assigned by comparing TCR nucleotide sequences against IMGT/GENE-DB human TR gene sequences. Using the TCRdist pipeline, a later analysis assigned CDR3 sequences along with most-parsimonious VDJ recombination scenarios. In a later analysis, each TCR beta chain was defined by its CDR3 amino acid sequence together with its V-gene family, and reads without a unique V-gene family were excluded. In a later analysis, nearly 600 highly shared, low-generation-probability nucleotide sequences were removed to address suspected cross-contamination and a sequencing artifact. A later analysis calculated a clonal expansion index for each public chain from normalized within-repertoire ranks of inferred template counts. In a later analysis, generation probabilities were computed using a VDJ recombination model fitted to out-of-frame rearrangements, and the results were checked against IGoR. In a later analysis, hypergeometric tests were used to score TCR-TCR, TCR-HLA and TCR-CMV co-occurrence, with a repertoire-size bias correction applied to TCR pairs. False discovery rates were estimated in a later analysis by permuting HLA or CMV assignments 20 times. In a later analysis, co-occurring TCRs were grouped with DBSCAN, and TCRdist sequence similarity was added when clustering was performed within HLA-allele-positive subsets. Repertoires with fewer than 30,000 or more than 120,000 public chains were left out of co-occurrence clustering, as were about five repertoires with anomalous nucleotide sharing. This immuneACCESS table, as held by TCRdb, lists in-frame sequences with V and J called but not all clones. Of the missing ones, under half trace to an unresolved V gene in checked studies; the others have no known cause. The V and J calls and clone size are taken from that table; D and trimming were inferred from the DNA. A total of 170,000 or so clones appear in this sample, around three quarters of them only once. Jointly, the top ten make up 0.65% of the sample.

What the work shows at the level of the full study, not this receptor alone: This cohort had only TCR beta chains sequenced, and the lack of alpha or paired-chain data limited which features could be detected. According to a later genetic analysis, donors in an Asian-associated ancestry cluster had fewer N-insertions in productive TCRs than the roughly 660-donor mean. Cytomegalovirus status was reported to be diagnosed by the classifier with high specificity and sensitivity in both the original and validation cohorts. In the study, some 160 TCR beta chains were listed as associated with cytomegalovirus. For the cohort, immune exposure information was limited to CMV serostatus. A group of highly shared sequence variants was considered likely to be a technical artifact of the sequencing pipeline. In a later analysis, several top co-occurrence clusters were reported to appear linked to parvovirus B19, influenza, CMV and Epstein-Barr virus. According to the authors, the approach could potentially be generalized to other disease states and immunological phenotypes. In a later analysis, HLA-associated TCR beta chains showed more clonal expansion and lower generation probabilities than non-associated chains that were equally common. According to a later analysis, TCR association rates differed among HLA loci, with DRB1 alleles showing the most associated TCRs and HLA-C alleles showing the fewest. When HLA alleles, especially DR and DQ, strongly co-occurred, attributing TCR associations to individual alleles was difficult. A later analysis associated about 17,000 TCR beta sequences with specific HLA alleles at a false discovery rate of 0.05. Because the 87-base-pair reads could not distinguish some IMGT-functional V segments, including TRBV6-2 and TRBV6-3, those segments were excluded. A further reported finding was that TCR beta sequences accurately predicted the HLA-A and HLA-B alleles for most subjects in the first cohort. HLA typing was unavailable for some donors at each locus, so association tests used only the typed subset. The presence/absence analyses assumed that sequencing depth was roughly uniform across donors, and that assumption may not be true. According to a later analysis, most CMV-associated TCR beta chains appeared to be HLA-restricted, and the HLA associations seemed to be driven largely by CMV exposure. Linkage disequilibrium might explain the correlated functional status among segregating V segments, but an unknown experimental factor could not be excluded. V-gene and J-gene trimming of TCR beta chains was associated with a missense DCLRE1C variant in a later genetic analysis, and the association was replicated in an independent cohort. Most TCR sequences were seen in very few donors, while some public TCRs were found in many individuals. A few of the identified cytomegalovirus-associated TCR beta chains were confirmed in vitro to be specific for cytomegalovirus antigens. In an earlier analysis of over 550 of the donors, most TCR beta V segments were observed in productive rearrangements about 87% or about 30% of the time, broadly matching IMGT annotations. Seventeen rarely observed V segments, including chromosome 9 orphons, were excluded from the earlier analysis of 550 to 700 of the donors because counts were too low.

In regard to this clone: Its antigen is not yet known. Per-base qualities were not stored, and no clone one base away is much larger.

The cohort was made up of about 610 healthy bone marrow donors. At the time of sampling, every cohort member was nominally healthy, though immune exposures that went unrecorded were likely present. The donor tested CMV seronegative, placing the donor among the roughly 340 seronegative members of the cohort. A peripheral blood sample was provided by each donor, and peripheral blood mononuclear cells were used for TCR beta sequencing. Genomic DNA extraction from the blood cell samples was performed with the Qiagen DNeasy Blood Extraction Kit. Sequenced material: PBMCs. The chain was built from TRBV10-1 and TRBJ1-6; possibly the D gene is TRBD1, per 6 matching bases. The sequence was collected from a boy aged 10-17 years in good health and CMV-seronegative. The nucleotides are TGCGCCAGCAGTGCCACAGGGCTAGGGGCACCCCTCCACTTT. This yields the protein CASSATGLGAPLHF.